The 7 T cell receptor beta chains below all came from one sample that was sequenced in a study of Graves' ophthalmopathy and Graves' hyperthyroidism. RNA transcripts were the source from which TCR beta CDR3 regions were amplified. First-round RT-PCR used HTBI primers; second-round multiplex PCR followed. MiXCR, applied by TCRdb to the multiplex PCR reads, yields one record per CDR3 protein. This table holds 600,000 to 950,000 distinct CDR3 sequences, around 40% found once. The sample comprised peripheral blood. Source of these receptors: an adult man with Graves' ophthalmopathy.

This clonotype has ten or more counts. The V and J genes are TRBV7-6 and TRBJ2-7; 9 nucleotides agree with TRBD2. The germline CDR1 and CDR2 sequences are SGHVS and FNYEAQ. V shed 3 bases, J shed 1 base, and the junction held 4 bases outside the gene matches. The CDR3 has 15 residues. CDR3 sequence: CASSFRSGSSYEQYF. In nucleotides, the CDR3 is TGTGCCAGCAGCTTTCGTAGCGGGAGTTCCTACGAGCAGTACTTC. Using reference TRBV7-6 and TRBJ2-7 for the parts outside the CDR3, the full variable domain is GAGVSQSPRYKVTKRGQDVALRCDPISGHVSLYWYRQALGQGPEFLTYFNYEAQQDKSGLPNDRFSAERPEGSISTLTIQRTEQRDSAMYRCASSFRSGSSYEQYFGPGTRLTVT.

The chain links TRBV2 to TRBJ1-2; TRBD1 agrees at 9 bases. The CDR3 has 16 amino acids. CDR1 is SNHLY and CDR2 is FYNNEI in the germline V gene. V gave up 5 bases and J gave up 10 bases; unmatched junction bases: 17. In DNA form, the CDR3 reads TGTGCCAGCAGTCCTAGGGCGGGACAGGGTAGAATTTCCTACACCTTC. It specifies CASSPRAGQGRISYTF.

As concerns this clonotype: This sequence may be a read error, since a much larger clone differs from it by one base. The gene calls are TRBV2 and TRBJ1-1; D not resolved. The CDR3 extends over 12 amino acids. Germline V gene lookup returns CDR1 SNHLY and CDR2 FYNNEI. CDR3 sequence reads: CASCDDTSRAFF. CDR3 DNA: TGTGCCAGCTGTGACGATACCTCTCGAGCTTTCTTT.

This clonotype was seen ten or more times. This chain uses TRBV10-3 with TRBJ2-2, with 8 bases aligning to TRBD1. Trimming removed 8 bases from V and 1 base from J; junction bases left unmatched: 3. The germline gives CDR1 ENHRY, CDR2 SYGVKD. The CDR3 runs to 14 residues. The CDR3, as DNA: TGTGCCATCGGGACAGGCGTGAACACCGGGGAGCTGTTTTTT. It yields the protein CAIGTGVNTGELFF.

The chain has TRBV2 and TRBJ2-7; 12 bases agree with TRBD1. After removal of 5 bases from V and 5 bases from J, the junction contained 7 bases not matched to a gene. Per germline, CDR1 SNHLY and CDR2 FYNNEI. The CDR3 loop spans 15 amino acids. CDR3 protein: CASSFAGTGGNEQYF. As DNA, the CDR3 is TGTGCCAGCAGTTTTGCCGGGACAGGGGGCAACGAGCAGTACTTC.

This chain links TRBV20-1 with TRBJ1-6; a possible D gene is TRBD1 (5 bases). The germline CDR1 and CDR2 sequences are DFQATT and SNEGSKA (reference sequence). This CDR3 contains 16 residues. Trimming took off 7 bases at V and 0 bases at J, with 16 bases between the two ends. The CDR3 protein is CSGDQGLASYNSPLHF. DNA of the CDR3: TGCAGTGGAGACCAGGGCTTAGCCTCCTATAATTCACCCCTCCACTTT.

This clonotype was seen only a few times. This chain links TRBV4-1 with TRBJ1-4, with D hard to call. The CDR3 is made up of 19 amino acids. The germline V and J ends were trimmed by 0 bases and 1 base, with 18 bases remaining between them. Per the germline V gene, CDR1 is MGHRA and CDR2 is YSYEKL. In nucleotides, the CDR3 is TGCGCCAGCAGCCAAGATCCCAGACGGAATATCGGAACTAATGAAAAACTGTTTTTT. This sequence encodes CASSQDPRRNIGTNEKLFF.